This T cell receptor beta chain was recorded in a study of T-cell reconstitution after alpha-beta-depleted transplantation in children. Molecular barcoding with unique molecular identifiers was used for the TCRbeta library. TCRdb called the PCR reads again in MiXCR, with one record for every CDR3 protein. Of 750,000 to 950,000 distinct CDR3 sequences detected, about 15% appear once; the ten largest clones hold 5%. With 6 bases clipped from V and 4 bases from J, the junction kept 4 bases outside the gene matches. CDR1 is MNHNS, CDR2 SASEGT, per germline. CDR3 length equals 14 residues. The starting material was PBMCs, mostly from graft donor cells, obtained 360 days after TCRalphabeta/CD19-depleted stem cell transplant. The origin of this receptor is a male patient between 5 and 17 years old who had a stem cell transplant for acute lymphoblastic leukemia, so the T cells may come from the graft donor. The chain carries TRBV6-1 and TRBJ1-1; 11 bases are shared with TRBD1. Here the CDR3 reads CASRLDRGPTEAFF. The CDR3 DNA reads TGTGCCAGCAGACTGGACAGGGGGCCCACTGAAGCTTTCTTT.